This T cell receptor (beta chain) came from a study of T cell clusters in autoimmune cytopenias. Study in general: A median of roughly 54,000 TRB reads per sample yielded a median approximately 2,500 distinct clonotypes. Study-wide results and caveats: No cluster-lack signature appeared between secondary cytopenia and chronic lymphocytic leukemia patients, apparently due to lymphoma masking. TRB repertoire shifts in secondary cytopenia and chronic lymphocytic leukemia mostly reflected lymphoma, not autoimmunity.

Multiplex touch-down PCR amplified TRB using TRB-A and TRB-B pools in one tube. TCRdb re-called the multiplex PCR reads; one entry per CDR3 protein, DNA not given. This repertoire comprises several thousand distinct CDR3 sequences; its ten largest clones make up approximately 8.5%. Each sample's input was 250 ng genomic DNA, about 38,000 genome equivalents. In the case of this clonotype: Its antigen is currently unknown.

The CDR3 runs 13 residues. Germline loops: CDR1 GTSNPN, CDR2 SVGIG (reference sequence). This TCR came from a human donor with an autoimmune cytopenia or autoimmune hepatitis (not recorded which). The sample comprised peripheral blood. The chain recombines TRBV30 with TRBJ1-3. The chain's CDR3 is CVWSPGSGNTIYF.